Presented here are 12 T cell receptor beta chains from one specimen sequenced in a study of molecular identifiers for immune sequencing clone quantification. Each CDR3 protein gets one entry after TCRdb re-called the PCR reads with MiXCR. The table includes about 640,000 distinct CDR3 sequences, 15% to 20% detected once. Sequenced input: naive CD8+ T cells from blood, with Jurkat cell RNA spiked in. As for subset: FACS-sorted CD8+CD4-CCR7+CD45RA+ naive T cells. Source of these receptors: a human donor in good health. Some libraries in this study had Jurkat cell RNA spiked in.

Points on this clonotype: A much larger clonotype is one base distant, so this may be a read error. This chain connects TRBV12-5 to TRBJ2-5; the match to TRBD1 covers 7 bases. The CDR3 spans 14 residues. Germline V gene lookup returns CDR1 LGHNT and CDR2 FRNRAP. The CDR3, as DNA: TGTGCTAGTGGTTTCGGGACAGTTCAAGGGACCCAGTACTTC. This sequence encodes CASGFGTVQGTQYF.

With regard to this clonotype: A much larger clone lies one base from this, so it may be a read error. The chain recombines TRBV6-1 with TRBJ2-7; the match to TRBD1 covers 7 bases. The CDR3 has 14 residues. CDR1 and CDR2 from the germline V gene are MNHNS and SASEGT. The CDR3 reads CATAKSDRTYEQHF. CDR3 coding DNA: TGTGCCACCGCGAAATCGGACAGGACCTACGAGCAGCACTTC.

At least ten counts were recorded for this clonotype. The chain employs TRBV6-1 and TRBJ2-7, with 8 positions matching TRBD2. The trim removed 6 bases at V and 3 bases at J, leaving 7 bases unmatched. CDR3 size: 14 residues. Germline CDR1 reads MNHNS; CDR2 reads SASEGT. CDR3 sequence: CASSLGTRVYEQYF. In nucleotides, the CDR3 is TGTGCCAGCAGCCTGGGGACTAGGGTCTACGAGCAGTACTTC.

This clonotype came up many times. The chain combines TRBV4-3 with TRBJ2-7, with D possibly TRBD2 on 5 matching bases. This CDR3 has 16 amino acids. The V gene's germline CDR1 is LGHNA and CDR2 YSLEER. The V end was cut by 0 bases, the J end by 0 bases, with 12 bases between. The CDR3 DNA sequence: TGCGCCAGCAGCCAAGATCTCGTCGGGAACTCCTACGAGCAGTACTTC. Amino acid sequence: CASSQDLVGNSYEQYF.

This clonotype was seen many times. The chain has TRBV7-9 and TRBJ1-4; unclear D gene. Trimming shortened V by 2 bases and J by 2 bases, and 12 bases separated the two germline ends. The germline V gene has CDR1 SEHNR and CDR2 FQNEAQ (reference sequence). The CDR3 runs 16 residues. CDR3 amino acids: CASSLTASRTNEKLFF. The CDR3 DNA follows: TGTGCCAGCAGCTTAACCGCGTCAAGGACTAATGAAAAACTGTTTTTT.

Only a few counts were recorded for this clonotype. The chain links TRBV28 to TRBJ1-5; D ambiguous. The V end lost 4 bases, the J end lost 0 bases, and 7 bases lay between the germline ends. The CDR3 covers 14 residues. Germline CDR1 MDHEN, CDR2 SYDVKM. DNA for the CDR3: TGTGCCAGCAGTTCCGCTTTTAGCAATCAGCCCCAGCATTTT. It codes for CASSSAFSNQPQHF.

With regard to this clonotype: This may be a read error, as it is one base from a much larger clone. It is likely a read error, because the conserved phenylalanine at the end of the CDR3 is missing. The rearrangement links TRBV27 to TRBJ2-1; D may match TRBD1 or TRBD2 (5 bases each). The CDR3 covers 12 residues. Trimming left V 2 bases short and J 10 bases short, with 9 bases between. In germline, CDR1 is MNHEY, CDR2 SMNVEV (reference sequence). The CDR3 reads CASSLIGDEQFL. CDR3 sequence (DNA): TGTGCCAGCAGTTTAATAGGGGACGAGCAGTTCCTC.

The chain combines TRBV6-1 with TRBJ2-7; unclear D gene. V was clipped by 0 bases and J by 0 bases, with 12 bases between them. Germline V lookup: CDR1 MNHNS, CDR2 SASEGT. The CDR3 totals 16 residues. CDR3 coding DNA: TGTGCCAGCAGTGAAGCCAACAGCCTCTCCTCCTACGAGCAGTACTTC. Amino acids: CASSEANSLSSYEQYF.

There are many counts of this clonotype. The CDR3 DNA reads TGTGCCATCAGTGAGTCTGTGGGTAGACAGGTACCCTACGAGCAGTACTTC. As protein: CAISESVGRQVPYEQYF. The chain couples TRBV10-3 to TRBJ2-7, with D possibly TRBD1 on 6 matching bases. Germline V CDR1 and CDR2: ENHRY, SYGVKD. V gave up 0 bases and J gave up 2 bases, with 17 bases separating them. This CDR3 contains 17 residues.

In regard to this clonotype: A much larger clone differs by one base, so this may be a read error. Without the conserved terminal phenylalanine or tryptophan, this CDR3 likely stems from a read error. This chain links TRBV20-1 with TRBJ1-1, with D uncertain. The germline gives CDR1 DFQATT, CDR2 SNEGSKA (reference sequence). Trimming removed 0 bases at V and 1 base at J, with 6 bases between. The CDR3 is 13 residues long. CDR3 loop: CSARDAGNTEAFS. For the CDR3, the DNA is TGCAGTGCTAGAGATGCGGGGAACACTGAAGCTTTCTCT.

The chain is built from TRBV30 and TRBJ2-7; 11 positions agree with TRBD2. After removal of 2 bases from V and 0 bases from J, the junction contained 9 bases not matched to a gene. CDR3 length: 17 residues. CDR1 and CDR2 from the germline V gene are GTSNPN and SVGIG (reference sequence). CDR3 in DNA: TGTGCCTGGAGTCCGGTAGCGGGAGGGCCTTACTCCTACGAGCAGTACTTC. Translating it yields CAWSPVAGGPYSYEQYF.

In this sample, this clonotype turned up a few times. Relative to the germline gene, one junction end is altered; a read error may explain this. The J gene is TRBJ1-1, the V gene TRBV5-3; 9 bases fit TRBD1. TRBV5-3 is sorted into the ORF group, with uncertain function. The CDR3 covers 14 residues. The DNA for the CDR3 is TGTACCAGCAGCCTACAGGGGGCAGGCACTGAAGCTTTCTTT. Translation: CTSSLQGAGTEAFF.